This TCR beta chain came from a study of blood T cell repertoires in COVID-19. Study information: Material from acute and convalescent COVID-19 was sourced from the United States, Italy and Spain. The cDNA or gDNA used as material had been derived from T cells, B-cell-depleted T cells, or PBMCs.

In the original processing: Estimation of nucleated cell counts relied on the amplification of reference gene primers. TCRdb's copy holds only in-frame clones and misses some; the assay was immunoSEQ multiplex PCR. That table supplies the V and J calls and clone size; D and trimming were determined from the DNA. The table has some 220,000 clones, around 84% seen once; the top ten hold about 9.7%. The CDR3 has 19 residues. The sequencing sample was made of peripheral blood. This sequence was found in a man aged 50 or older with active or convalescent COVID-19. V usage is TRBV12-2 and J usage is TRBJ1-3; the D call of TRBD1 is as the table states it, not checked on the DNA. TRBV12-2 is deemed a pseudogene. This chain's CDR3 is CASRLPLRGSRPSGNTIYF. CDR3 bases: TGTGCAAGTCGCTTACCCCTTAGGGGATCTAGACCCTCCGGAAACACCATATATTTT.